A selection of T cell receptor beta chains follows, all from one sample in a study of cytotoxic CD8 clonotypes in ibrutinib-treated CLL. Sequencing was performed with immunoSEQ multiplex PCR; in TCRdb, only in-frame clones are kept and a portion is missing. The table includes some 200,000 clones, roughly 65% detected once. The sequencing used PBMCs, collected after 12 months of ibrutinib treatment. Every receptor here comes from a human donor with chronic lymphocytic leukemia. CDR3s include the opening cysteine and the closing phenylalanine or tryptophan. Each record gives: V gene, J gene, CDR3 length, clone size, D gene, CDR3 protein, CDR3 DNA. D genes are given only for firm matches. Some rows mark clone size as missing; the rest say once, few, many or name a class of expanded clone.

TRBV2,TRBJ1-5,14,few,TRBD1,CASSARQGNQPQHF,TGTGCCAGCAGTGCACGACAGGGGAATCAGCCCCAGCATTTT
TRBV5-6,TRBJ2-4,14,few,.,CASSGWSSPNIQYF,TGTGCCAGCAGCGGGTGGTCGAGTCCTAACATTCAGTACTTC
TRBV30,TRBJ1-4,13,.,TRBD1,CAWSMDRGEKLFF,TGTGCCTGGAGTATGGACAGGGGGGAAAAACTGTTTTTT
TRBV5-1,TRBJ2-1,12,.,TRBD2,CASSLLAGRQFF,TGCGCCAGCAGCCTACTAGCGGGAAGGCAGTTCTTC
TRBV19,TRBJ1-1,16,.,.,CASSIGASGPYDGAFF,TGTGCCAGTAGTATAGGCGCGTCCGGACCCTACGACGGGGCTTTCTTT
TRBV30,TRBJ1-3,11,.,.,CAWSIMGPIYF,TGTGCCTGGAGTATAATGGGCCCCATATATTTT
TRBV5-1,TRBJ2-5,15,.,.,CASTTSGAAQETQYF,TGCGCCAGTACTACCTCGGGGGCGGCTCAAGAGACCCAGTACTTC
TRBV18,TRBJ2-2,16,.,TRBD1,CASSPPGQAIGGELFF,TGTGCCAGCTCACCCCCGGGACAGGCGATAGGAGGGGAGCTGTTTTTT
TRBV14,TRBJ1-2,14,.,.,CASSKEAGSYGYTF,TGTGCCAGCAGCAAAGAGGCGGGCAGCTATGGCTACACCTTC
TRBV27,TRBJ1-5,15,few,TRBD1,CASSSPGQGNQPQHF,TGTGCCAGCAGTTCCCCGGGACAGGGGAATCAGCCCCAGCATTTT
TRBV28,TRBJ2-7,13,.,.,CASSLPHGGEQYF,TGTGCCAGCAGTTTACCCCACGGGGGCGAGCAGTACTTC
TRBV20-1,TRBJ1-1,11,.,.,CSARTEFEAFF,TGCAGTGCACGGACAGAGTTTGAAGCTTTCTTT
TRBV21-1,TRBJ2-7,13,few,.,CASSKDRSHEQYF,TGTGCCAGCAGCAAAGATAGGTCCCACGAGCAGTACTTC
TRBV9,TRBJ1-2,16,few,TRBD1,CASSASGTGRDYGYTF,TGTGCCAGCAGCGCCTCCGGGACAGGGAGGGACTATGGCTACACCTTC
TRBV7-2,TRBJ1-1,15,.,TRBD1,CASSLEGQGNTEAFF,TGTGCCAGCAGCTTAGAAGGACAGGGGAACACTGAAGCTTTCTTT
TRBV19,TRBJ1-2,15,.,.,CASLGLTDRLRGYTF,TGTGCCAGTCTTGGGTTAACCGACAGGTTACGAGGCTACACCTTC
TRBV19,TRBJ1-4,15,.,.,CASSTQGWGNEKLFF,TGTGCCAGTAGTACACAGGGATGGGGTAATGAAAAACTGTTTTTT